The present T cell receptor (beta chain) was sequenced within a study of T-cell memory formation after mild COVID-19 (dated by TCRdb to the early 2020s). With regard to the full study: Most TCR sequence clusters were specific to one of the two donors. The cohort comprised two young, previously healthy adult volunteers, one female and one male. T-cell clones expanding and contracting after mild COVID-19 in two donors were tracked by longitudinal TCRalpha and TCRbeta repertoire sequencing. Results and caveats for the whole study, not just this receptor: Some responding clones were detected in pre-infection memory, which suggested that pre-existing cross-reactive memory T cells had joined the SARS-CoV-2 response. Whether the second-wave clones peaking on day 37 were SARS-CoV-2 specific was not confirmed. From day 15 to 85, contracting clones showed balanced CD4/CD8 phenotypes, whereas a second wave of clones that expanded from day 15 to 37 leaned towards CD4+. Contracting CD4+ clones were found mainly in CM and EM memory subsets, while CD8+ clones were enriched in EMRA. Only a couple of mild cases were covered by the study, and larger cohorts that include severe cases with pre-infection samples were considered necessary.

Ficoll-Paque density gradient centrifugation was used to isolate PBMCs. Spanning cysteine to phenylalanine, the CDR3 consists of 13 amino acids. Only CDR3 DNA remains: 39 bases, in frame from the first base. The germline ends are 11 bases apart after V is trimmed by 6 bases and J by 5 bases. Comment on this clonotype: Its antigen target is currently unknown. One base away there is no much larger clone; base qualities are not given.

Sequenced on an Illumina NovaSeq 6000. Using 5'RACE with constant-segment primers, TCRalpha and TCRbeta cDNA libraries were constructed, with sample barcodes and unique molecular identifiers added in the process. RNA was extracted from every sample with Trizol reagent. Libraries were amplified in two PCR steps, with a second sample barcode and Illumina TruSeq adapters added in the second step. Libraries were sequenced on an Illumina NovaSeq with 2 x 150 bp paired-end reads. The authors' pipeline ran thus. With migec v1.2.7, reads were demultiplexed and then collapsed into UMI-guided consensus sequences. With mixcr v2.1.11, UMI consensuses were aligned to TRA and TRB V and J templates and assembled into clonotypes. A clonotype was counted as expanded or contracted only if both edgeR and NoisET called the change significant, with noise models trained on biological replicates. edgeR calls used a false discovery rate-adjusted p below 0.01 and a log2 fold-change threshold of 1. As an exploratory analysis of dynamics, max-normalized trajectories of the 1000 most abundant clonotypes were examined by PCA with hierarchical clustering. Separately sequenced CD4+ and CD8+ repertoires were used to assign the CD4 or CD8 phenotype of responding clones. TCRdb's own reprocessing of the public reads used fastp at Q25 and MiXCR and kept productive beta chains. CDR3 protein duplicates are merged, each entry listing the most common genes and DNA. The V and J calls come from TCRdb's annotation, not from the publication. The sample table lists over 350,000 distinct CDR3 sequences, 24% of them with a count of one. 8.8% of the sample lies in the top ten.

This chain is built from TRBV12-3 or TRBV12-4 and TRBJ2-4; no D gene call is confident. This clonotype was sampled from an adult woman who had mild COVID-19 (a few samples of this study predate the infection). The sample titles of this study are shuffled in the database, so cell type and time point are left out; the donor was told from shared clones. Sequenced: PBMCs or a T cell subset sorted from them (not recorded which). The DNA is TGTGCCAGCAGGCTCCTTGGACAAAACATTCAGTACTTC. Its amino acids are CASRLLGQNIQYF.